The sequence of this T cell receptor beta chain was determined in a study of CD8 T cells in Susac syndrome. At the level of the study: At the time of blood draw, patients with Susac syndrome were therapy-naive, receiving corticosteroids, or receiving intravenous immunoglobulin alone.

This clonotype turned up a few times. Antigen: not known. The study's findings and limits: TEMRA cells and active patients showed peak Susac CD8+ clonal expansion.

With random hexamers, roughly 0.45 to 1 ug RNA was reverse transcribed. TCRdb recomputed calls from the immunoSEQ multiplex PCR reads with MiXCR, one row per CDR3 protein. Of roughly 130,000 distinct CDR3 sequences in the sample, over 90% are singletons; the top ten hold about 0.28%. V lost 1 base, J lost 3 bases, and 13 bases lay in between. Germline V lookup: CDR1 GTSNPN, CDR2 SVGIG (reference sequence). The CDR3 contains 14 residues. The sample comprised CD8+ T cells from PBMCs. V is TRBV30 and J is TRBJ2-7, with D possibly being TRBD1 (6 bases). The origin of this receptor is a human donor with Susac syndrome. The CDR3 sequence is CAWSAGQNNYEQYF. The CDR3 coding sequence is TGTGCCTGGAGTGCCGGACAGAATAACTACGAGCAGTACTTC.